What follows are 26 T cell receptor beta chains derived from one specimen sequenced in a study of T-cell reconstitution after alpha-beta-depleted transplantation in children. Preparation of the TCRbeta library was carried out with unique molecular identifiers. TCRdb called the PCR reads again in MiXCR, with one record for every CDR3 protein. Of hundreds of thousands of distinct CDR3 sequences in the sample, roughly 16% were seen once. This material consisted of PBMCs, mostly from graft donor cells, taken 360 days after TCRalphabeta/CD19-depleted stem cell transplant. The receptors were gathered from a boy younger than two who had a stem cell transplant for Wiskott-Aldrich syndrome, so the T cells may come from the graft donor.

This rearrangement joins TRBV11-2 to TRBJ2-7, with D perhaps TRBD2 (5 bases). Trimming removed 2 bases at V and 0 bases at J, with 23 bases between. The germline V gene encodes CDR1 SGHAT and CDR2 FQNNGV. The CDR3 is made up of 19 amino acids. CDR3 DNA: TGTGCCAGCAGCTTACGGCAGCGTCAGCGGCTAGCATACTCCTACGAGCAGTACTTC. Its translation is CASSLRQRQRLAYSYEQYF. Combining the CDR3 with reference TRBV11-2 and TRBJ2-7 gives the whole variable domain EAGVAQSPRYKIIEKRQSVAFWCNPISGHATLYWYQQILGQGPKLLIQFQNNGVVDDSQLPKDRFSAERLKGVDSTLKIQPAKLEDSAVYLCASSLRQRQRLAYSYEQYFGPGTRLTVT.

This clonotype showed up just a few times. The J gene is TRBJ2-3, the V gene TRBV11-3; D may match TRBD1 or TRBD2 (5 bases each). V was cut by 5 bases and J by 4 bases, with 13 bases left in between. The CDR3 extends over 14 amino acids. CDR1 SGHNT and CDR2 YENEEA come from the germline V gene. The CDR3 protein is CASSLGPSADTQYF. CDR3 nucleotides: TGTGCCAGCAGCCTGGGACCCTCGGCAGATACGCAGTATTTT.

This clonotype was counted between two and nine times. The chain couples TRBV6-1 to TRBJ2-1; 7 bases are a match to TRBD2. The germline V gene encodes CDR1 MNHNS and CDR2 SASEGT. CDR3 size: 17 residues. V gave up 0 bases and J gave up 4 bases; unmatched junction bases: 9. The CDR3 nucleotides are TGTGCCAGCAGTGAAGCCCCGACTAGCTGGGGGTACAATGAGCAGTTCTTC. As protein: CASSEAPTSWGYNEQFF.

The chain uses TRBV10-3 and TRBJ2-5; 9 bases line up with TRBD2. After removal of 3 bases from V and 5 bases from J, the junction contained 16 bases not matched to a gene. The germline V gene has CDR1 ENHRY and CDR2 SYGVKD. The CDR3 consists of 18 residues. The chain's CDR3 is CAISDPGVAGAPEETQYF. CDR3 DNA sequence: TGTGCCATCAGTGACCCGGGGGTAGCGGGGGCCCCCGAGGAGACCCAGTACTTC.

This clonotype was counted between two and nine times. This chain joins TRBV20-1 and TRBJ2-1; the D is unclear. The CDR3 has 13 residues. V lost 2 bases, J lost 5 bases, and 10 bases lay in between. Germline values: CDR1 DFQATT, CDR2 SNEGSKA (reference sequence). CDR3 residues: CSARFQADNEQFF. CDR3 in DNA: TGCAGTGCTAGATTTCAGGCGGACAATGAGCAGTTCTTC.

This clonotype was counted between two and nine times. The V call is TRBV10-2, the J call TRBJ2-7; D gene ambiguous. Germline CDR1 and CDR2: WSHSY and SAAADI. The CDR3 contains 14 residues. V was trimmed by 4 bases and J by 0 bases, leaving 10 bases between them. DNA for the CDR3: TGCGCCAGCAGTGGAAGGCAGCTCTCCTACGAGCAGTACTTC. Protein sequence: CASSGRQLSYEQYF.

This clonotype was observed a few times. The CDR3, as DNA: TGCAGTGCCCACAGGGTCTATGGCTACACCTTC. This translates into CSAHRVYGYTF. V is TRBV20-1 and J is TRBJ1-2; D is possibly TRBD1 (6 bases). The CDR3 totals 11 residues. The V end was cut by 6 bases, the J end by 4 bases, with 9 bases between. From germline, CDR1 is DFQATT and CDR2 SNEGSKA (reference sequence).

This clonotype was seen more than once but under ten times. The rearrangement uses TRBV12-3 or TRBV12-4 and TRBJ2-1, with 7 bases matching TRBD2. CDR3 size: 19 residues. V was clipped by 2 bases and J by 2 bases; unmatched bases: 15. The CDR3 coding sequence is TGTGCCAGCAGTTTAAGGTCAGCTAGCGGCCCCCGAACCTACAATGAGCAGTTCTTC. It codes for CASSLRSASGPRTYNEQFF.

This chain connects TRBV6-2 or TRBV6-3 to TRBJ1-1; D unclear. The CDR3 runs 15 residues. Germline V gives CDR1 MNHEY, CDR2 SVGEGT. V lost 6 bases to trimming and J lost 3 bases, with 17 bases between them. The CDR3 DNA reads TGTGCCAGCAGCACGAGGAAGGGTTCATACACTGAAGCTTTCTTT. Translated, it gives CASSTRKGSYTEAFF.

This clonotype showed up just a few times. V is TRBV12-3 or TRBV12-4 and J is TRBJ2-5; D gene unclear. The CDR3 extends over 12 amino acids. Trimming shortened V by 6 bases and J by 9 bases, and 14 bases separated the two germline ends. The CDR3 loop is CASRTILGSQYF. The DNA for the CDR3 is TGTGCCAGCAGAACGATCCTGGGTTCCCAGTACTTC.

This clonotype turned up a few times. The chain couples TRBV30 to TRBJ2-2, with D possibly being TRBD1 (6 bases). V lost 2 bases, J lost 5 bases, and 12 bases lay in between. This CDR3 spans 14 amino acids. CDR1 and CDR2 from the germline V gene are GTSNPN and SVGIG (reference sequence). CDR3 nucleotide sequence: TGTGCCTGGAGTACGGGACACCTTACCGGGGAGCTGTTTTTT. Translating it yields CAWSTGHLTGELFF.

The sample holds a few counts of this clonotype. This CDR3 is CATSPVLGTGELFF. In DNA form, the CDR3 reads TGTGCCACCAGTCCTGTACTGGGGACCGGGGAGCTGTTTTTT. The chain recombines TRBV24-1 with TRBJ2-2; no clear D. CDR1 and CDR2 from the germline V gene are KGHDR and SFDVKD. The CDR3 is 14 residues long. Between the trimmed V and J ends, which lost 6 bases and 5 bases, there was a span of 12 bases.

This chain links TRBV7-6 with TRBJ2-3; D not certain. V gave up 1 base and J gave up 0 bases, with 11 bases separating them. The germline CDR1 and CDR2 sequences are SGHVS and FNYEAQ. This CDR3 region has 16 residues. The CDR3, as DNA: TGTGCCAGCAGCTTAGTCGGAACCACTAGCACAGATACGCAGTATTTT. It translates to CASSLVGTTSTDTQYF.

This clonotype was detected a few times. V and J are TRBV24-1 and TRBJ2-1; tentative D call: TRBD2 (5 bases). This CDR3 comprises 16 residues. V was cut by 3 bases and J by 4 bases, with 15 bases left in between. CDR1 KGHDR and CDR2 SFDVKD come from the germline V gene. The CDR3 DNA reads TGTGCCACCAGTGATGAGGGAAGCAAGTCATACAATGAGCAGTTCTTC. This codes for CATSDEGSKSYNEQFF.

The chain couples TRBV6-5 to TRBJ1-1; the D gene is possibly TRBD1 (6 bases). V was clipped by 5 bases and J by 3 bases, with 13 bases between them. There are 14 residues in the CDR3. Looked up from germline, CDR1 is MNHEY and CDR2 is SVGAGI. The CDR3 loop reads CASSTPDSYTEAFF. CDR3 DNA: TGTGCCAGCAGTACGCCGGACAGTTACACTGAAGCTTTCTTT.

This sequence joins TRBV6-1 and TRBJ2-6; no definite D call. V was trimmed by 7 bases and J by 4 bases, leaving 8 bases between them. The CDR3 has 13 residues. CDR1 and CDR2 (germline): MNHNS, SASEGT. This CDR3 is CASTGPGANVLTF. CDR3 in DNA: TGTGCCAGCACAGGTCCGGGGGCCAACGTCCTGACTTTC.

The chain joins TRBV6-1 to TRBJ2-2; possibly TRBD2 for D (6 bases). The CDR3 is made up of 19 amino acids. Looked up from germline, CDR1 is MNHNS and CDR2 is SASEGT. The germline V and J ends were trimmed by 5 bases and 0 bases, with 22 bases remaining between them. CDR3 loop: CASSPHPRWEETNTGELFF. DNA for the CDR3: TGTGCCAGCAGTCCACATCCTAGGTGGGAGGAGACGAACACCGGGGAGCTGTTTTTT.

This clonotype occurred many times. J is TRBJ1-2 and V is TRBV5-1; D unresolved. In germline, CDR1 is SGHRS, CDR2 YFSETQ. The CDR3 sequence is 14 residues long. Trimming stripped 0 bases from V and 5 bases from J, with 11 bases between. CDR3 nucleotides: TGCGCCAGCAGCTTGGTCTCAGGTGAATATGGCTACACCTTC. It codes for CASSLVSGEYGYTF.

CDR3 region: CSARLPNMDGELFF. The CDR3 DNA reads as TGCAGTGCTAGGCTCCCGAACATGGATGGGGAGCTGTTTTTT. The V gene is TRBV20-1, the J gene TRBJ2-2, with unresolved D. The germline V gene encodes CDR1 DFQATT and CDR2 SNEGSKA (reference sequence). The V and J ends lost 3 bases and 8 bases respectively, with 16 bases between them. The CDR3 contains 14 residues.

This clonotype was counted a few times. Here the CDR3 DNA reads TGTGCCACCAGTGATCCCCCCGGGCAGCCCCAGCATTTT. Encoded protein: CATSDPPGQPQHF. The chain is built from TRBV24-1 and TRBJ1-5; D uncertain. Germline V gives CDR1 KGHDR, CDR2 SFDVKD. V gave up 3 bases and J gave up 7 bases, with 9 bases separating them. The CDR3 length is 13 residues.

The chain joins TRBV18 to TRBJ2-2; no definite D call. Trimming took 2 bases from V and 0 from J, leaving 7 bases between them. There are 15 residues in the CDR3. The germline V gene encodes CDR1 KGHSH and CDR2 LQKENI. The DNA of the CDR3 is TGTGCCAGCTCACCAAAGACTTCGAACACCGGGGAGCTGTTTTTT. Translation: CASSPKTSNTGELFF.

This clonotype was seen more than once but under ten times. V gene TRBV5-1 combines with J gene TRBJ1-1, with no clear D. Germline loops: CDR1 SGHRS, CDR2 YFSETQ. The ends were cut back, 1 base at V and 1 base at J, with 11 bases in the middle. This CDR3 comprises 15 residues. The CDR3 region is CASSLNIWENTEAFF. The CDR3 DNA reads TGCGCCAGCAGCTTGAACATATGGGAGAACACTGAAGCTTTCTTT.

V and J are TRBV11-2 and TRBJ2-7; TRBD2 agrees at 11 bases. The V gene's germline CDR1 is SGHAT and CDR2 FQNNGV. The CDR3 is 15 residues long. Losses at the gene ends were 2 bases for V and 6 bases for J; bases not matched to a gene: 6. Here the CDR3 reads CASSLLLAGAGEQYF. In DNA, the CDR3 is TGTGCCAGCAGCTTACTACTAGCGGGAGCCGGCGAGCAGTACTTC.

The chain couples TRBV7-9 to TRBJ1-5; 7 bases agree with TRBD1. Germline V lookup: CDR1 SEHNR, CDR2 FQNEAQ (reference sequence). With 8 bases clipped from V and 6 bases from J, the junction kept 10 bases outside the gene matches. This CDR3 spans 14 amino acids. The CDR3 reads CASQKGAGTQPQHF. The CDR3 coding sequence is TGTGCCAGCCAAAAGGGGGCAGGGACTCAGCCCCAGCATTTT.

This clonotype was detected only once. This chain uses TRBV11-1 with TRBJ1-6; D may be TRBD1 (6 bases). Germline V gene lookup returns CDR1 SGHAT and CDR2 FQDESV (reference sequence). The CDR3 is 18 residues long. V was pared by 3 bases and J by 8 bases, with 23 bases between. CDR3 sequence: CASSLGTRSGYVDSPLHF. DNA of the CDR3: TGTGCCAGCAGCTTGGGGACAAGATCGGGATACGTAGATTCACCCCTCCACTTT. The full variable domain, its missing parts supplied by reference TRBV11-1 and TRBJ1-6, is EAEVAQSPRYKITEKSQAVAFWCDPISGHATLYWYRQILGQGPELLVQFQDESVVDDSQLPKDRFSAERLKGVDSTLKIQPAELGDSAMYLCASSLGTRSGYVDSPLHFGNGTRLTVT.

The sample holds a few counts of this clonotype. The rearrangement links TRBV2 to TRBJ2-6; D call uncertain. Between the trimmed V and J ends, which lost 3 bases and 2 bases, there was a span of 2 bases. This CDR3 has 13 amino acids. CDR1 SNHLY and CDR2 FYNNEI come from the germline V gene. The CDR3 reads CASSDTGANVLTF. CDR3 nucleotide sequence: TGTGCCAGCAGTGACACTGGGGCCAACGTCCTGACTTTC.